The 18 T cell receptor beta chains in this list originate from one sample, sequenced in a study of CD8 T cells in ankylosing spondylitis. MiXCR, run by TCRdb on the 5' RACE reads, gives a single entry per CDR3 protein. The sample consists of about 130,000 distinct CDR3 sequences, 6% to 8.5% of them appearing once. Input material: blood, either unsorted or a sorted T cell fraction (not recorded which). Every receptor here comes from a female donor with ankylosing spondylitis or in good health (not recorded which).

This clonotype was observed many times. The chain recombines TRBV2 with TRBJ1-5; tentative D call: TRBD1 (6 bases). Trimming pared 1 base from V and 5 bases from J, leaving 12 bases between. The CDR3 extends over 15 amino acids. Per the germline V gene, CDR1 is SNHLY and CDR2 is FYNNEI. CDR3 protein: CASSEVGTLHQPQHF. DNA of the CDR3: TGTGCCAGCAGTGAAGTTGGGACACTTCATCAGCCCCAGCATTTT.

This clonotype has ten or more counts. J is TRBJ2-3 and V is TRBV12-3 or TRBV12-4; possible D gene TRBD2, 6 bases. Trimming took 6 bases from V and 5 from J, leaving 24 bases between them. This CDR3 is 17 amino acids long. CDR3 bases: TGTGCCAGCAGCCCCGCCGGGGTTGCGGGGCTGGGAGATACGCAGTATTTT. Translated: CASSPAGVAGLGDTQYF.

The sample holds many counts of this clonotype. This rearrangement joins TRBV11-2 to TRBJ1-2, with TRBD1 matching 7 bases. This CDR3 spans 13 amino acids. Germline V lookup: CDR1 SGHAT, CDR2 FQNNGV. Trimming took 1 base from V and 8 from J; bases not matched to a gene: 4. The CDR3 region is CASSLGGTVGYTF. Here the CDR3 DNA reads TGTGCCAGCAGCTTAGGAGGGACAGTGGGCTACACCTTC.

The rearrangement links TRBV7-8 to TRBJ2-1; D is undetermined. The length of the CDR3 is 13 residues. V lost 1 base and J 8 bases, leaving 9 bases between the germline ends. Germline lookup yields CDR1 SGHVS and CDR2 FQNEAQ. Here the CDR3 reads CASSLVLGHEQFF. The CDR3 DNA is TGTGCCAGCAGCTTAGTTCTAGGCCATGAGCAGTTCTTC.

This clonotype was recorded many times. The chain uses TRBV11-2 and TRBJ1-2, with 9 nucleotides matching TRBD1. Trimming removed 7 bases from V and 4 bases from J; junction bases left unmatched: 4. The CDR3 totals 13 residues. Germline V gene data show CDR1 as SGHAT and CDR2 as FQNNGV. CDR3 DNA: TGTGCCAGCAACAAGGACAGGGGCTATGGCTACACCTTC. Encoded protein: CASNKDRGYGYTF.

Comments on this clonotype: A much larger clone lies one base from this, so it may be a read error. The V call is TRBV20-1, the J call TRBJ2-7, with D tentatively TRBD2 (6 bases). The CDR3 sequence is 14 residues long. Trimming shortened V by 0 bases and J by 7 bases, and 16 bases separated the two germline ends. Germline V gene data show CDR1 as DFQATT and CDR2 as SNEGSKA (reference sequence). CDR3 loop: CSARDTEGPGEQYF. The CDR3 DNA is TGCAGTGCTAGAGATACGGAGGGGCCGGGAGAGCAGTACTTC.

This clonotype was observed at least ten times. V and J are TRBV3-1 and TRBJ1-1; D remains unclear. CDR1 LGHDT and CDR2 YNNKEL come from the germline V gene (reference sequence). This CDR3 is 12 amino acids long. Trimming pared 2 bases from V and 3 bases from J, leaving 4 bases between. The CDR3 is CASSQSDTEAFF. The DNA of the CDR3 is TGTGCCAGCAGCCAATCGGACACTGAAGCTTTCTTT.

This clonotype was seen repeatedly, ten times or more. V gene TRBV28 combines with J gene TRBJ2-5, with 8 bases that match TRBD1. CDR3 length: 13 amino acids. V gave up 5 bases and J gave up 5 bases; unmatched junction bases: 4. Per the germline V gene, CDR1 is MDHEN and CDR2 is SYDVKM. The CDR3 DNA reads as TGTGCCAGCAGTCAAGACAGGGGTGAGACCCAGTACTTC. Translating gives CASSQDRGETQYF.

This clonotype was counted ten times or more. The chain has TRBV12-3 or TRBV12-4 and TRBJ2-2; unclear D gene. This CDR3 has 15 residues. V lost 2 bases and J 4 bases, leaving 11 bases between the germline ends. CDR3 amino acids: CASSLKVDVTGELFF. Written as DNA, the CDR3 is TGTGCCAGCAGTTTAAAGGTGGATGTCACCGGGGAGCTGTTTTTT.

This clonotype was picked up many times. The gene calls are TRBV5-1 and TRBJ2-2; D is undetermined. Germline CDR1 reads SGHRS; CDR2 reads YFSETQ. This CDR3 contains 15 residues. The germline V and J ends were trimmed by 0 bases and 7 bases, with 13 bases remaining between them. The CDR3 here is CASSLEFRRNGELFF. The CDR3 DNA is TGCGCCAGCAGCTTGGAATTTAGGAGAAACGGGGAGCTGTTTTTT.

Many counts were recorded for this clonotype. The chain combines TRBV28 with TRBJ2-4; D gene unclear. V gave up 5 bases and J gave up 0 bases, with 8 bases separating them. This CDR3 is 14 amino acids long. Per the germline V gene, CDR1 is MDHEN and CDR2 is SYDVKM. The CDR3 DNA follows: TGTGCCAGCAGTCAAGACCTAGCCAAAAACATTCAGTACTTC. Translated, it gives CASSQDLAKNIQYF.

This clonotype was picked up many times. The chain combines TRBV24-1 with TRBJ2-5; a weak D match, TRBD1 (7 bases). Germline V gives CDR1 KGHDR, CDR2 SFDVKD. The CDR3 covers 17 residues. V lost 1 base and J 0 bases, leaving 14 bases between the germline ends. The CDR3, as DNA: TGTGCCACCAGTGATTTCGTGCAGGGGGGTTACCAAGAGACCCAGTACTTC. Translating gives CATSDFVQGGYQETQYF.

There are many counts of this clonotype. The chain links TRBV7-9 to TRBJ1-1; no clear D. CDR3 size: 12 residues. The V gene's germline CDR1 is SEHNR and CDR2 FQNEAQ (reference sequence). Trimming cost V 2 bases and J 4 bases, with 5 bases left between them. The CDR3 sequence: CASSLPGTEAFF. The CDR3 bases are TGTGCCAGCAGCTTACCGGGCACTGAAGCTTTCTTT.

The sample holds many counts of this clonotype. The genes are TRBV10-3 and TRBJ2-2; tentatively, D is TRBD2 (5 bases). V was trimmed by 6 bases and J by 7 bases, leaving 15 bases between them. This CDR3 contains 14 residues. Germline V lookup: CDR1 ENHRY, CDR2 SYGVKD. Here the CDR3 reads CAISPPAGDGELFF. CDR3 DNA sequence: TGTGCCATCAGCCCCCCCGCGGGCGACGGGGAGCTGTTTTTT.

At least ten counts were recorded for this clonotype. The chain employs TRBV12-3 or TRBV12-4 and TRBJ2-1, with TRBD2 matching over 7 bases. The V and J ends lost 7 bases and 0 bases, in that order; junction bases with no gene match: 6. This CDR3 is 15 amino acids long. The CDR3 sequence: CASTPSGTSYNEQFF. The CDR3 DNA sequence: TGTGCCAGCACCCCAAGCGGGACCTCCTACAATGAGCAGTTCTTC.

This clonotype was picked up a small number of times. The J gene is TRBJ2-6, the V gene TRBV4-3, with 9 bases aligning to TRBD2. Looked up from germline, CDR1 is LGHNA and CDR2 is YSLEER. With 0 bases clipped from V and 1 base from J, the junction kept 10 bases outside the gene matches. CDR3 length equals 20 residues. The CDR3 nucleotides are TGCGCCAGCAGCCAAGACCGTACTAGCGGGTCCCTATCTGGGGCCAACGTCCTGACTTTC. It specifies CASSQDRTSGSLSGANVLTF.

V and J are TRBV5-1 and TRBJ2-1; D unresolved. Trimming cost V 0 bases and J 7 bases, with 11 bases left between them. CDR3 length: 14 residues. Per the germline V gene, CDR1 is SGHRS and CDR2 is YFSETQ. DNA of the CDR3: TGCGCCAGCAGCTTGGATCCGGCTGGGAATGAGCAGTTCTTC. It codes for CASSLDPAGNEQFF.

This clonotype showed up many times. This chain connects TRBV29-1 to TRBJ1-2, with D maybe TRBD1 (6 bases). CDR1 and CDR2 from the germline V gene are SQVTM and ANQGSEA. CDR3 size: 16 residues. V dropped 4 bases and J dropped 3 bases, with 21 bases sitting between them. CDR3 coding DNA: TGCAGCGTTGTAGCGGACAGTCCCTGGGGGCACTATGGCTACACCTTC. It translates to CSVVADSPWGHYGYTF.